These 12 T cell receptor beta chains originate from one sample sequenced in a study of T cells after yellow fever vaccination. TCRdb re-called the 5' RACE reads with MiXCR, one entry per CDR3 protein. The sample has hundreds of thousands of distinct CDR3 sequences, 4.1% seen once. The source was PBMCs, collected 5 days after the yellow fever booster vaccination. The receptors here all came from a man younger than 35 who received the YFV17D yellow fever vaccine.

This clonotype was found a few times. V usage is TRBV4-1 and J usage is TRBJ2-2; TRBD2 is a possible D gene (7 bases). The germline V gene has CDR1 MGHRA and CDR2 YSYEKL. V lost 0 bases, J lost 2 bases, and 13 bases lay in between. The CDR3 contains 17 residues. The chain's CDR3 is CASSQDKAGANTGELFF. The CDR3 nucleotides are TGCGCCAGCAGCCAAGATAAGGCGGGGGCCAACACCGGGGAGCTGTTTTTT.

The CDR3 sequence: CASSLRTGTVYEQYV. CDR3 in DNA: TGTGCCAGCAGCCTCCGGACAGGCACCGTCTACGAGCAGTACGTC. The chain joins TRBV5-6 to TRBJ2-7; 7 nucleotides match TRBD1. V was pared by 4 bases and J by 3 bases, with 10 bases of the junction left unmatched. Germline CDR1 reads SGHDT; CDR2 reads YYEEEE. The CDR3 extends over 15 amino acids.

This clonotype was counted between two and nine times. The genes are TRBV18 and TRBJ2-3; 7 bases are a match to TRBD2. Per the germline V gene, CDR1 is KGHSH and CDR2 is LQKENI. This CDR3 is built from 17 residues. V dropped 3 bases and J dropped 0; count of bases not matched to a gene: 9. The CDR3, as DNA: TGTGCCAGCTCACCTAGGCAAGGACTAGTTAGCACAGATACGCAGTATTTT. As protein: CASSPRQGLVSTDTQYF.

At least ten counts were recorded for this clonotype. The chain is built from TRBV3-1 and TRBJ2-1, with a possible D match to TRBD2 (5 bases). The CDR3 is made up of 13 amino acids. Germline V gene data show CDR1 as LGHDT and CDR2 as YNNKEL (reference sequence). Deletions cut 2 bases from V and 10 bases from J, with 12 bases between. The CDR3: CASSQFLGVEQFF. In nucleotides, the CDR3 is TGTGCCAGCAGCCAATTCCTGGGAGTCGAGCAGTTCTTC.

CDR3 nucleotide sequence: TGTGCCAGCAGTTACCTCTCGGGGGCAGACTTTATTAATGAAAAACTGTTTTTT. Residues: CASSYLSGADFINEKLFF. This chain joins TRBV6-5 and TRBJ1-4, with D maybe TRBD1 (6 bases). Deletions cut 2 bases from V and 4 bases from J, with 20 bases between. This CDR3 region has 18 residues. CDR1 is MNHEY, CDR2 SVGAGI, per germline.

CDR3 in DNA: TGCGCCAGCAGCTTGGCTTTGGGACAGGGGGGCAATGAGCAGTTCTTC. Its translation is CASSLALGQGGNEQFF. V usage is TRBV5-1 and J usage is TRBJ2-1; the match to TRBD1 covers 11 bases. The J segment lost 6 bases and the V segment lost 0 bases, leaving 5 bases of the junction unmatched. The CDR3 spans 16 residues. The germline V gene encodes CDR1 SGHRS and CDR2 YFSETQ. The variable domain in full, completed from reference TRBV5-1 and TRBJ2-1, reads KAGVTQTPRYLIKTRGQQVTLSCSPISGHRSVSWYQQTPGQGLQFLFEYFSETQRNKGNFPGRFSGRQFSNSRSEMNVSTLELGDSALYLCASSLALGQGGNEQFFGPGTRLTVL.

This clonotype showed up many times. V gene TRBV6-6 combines with J gene TRBJ2-1; D may be TRBD1 (5 bases). With 7 bases removed from V and 8 bases from J, the gap between germline ends came to 12 bases. This CDR3 has 12 amino acids. CDR1 MNHNY and CDR2 SVGAGI come from the germline V gene (reference sequence). The CDR3 loop is CASTSRGDEQFF. DNA of the CDR3: TGTGCCAGCACCTCTAGGGGTGATGAGCAGTTCTTC.

CDR3 amino acids: CASSSMTGAYQETQYF. The CDR3 nucleotides read TGTGCCAGCAGCTCCATGACAGGAGCGTACCAAGAGACCCAGTACTTC. V usage is TRBV7-9 and J usage is TRBJ2-5; D possibly corresponds to TRBD1 (6 bases). V was shortened by 4 bases and J by 0 bases, with 15 bases between the two germline ends. The germline gives CDR1 SEHNR, CDR2 FQNEAQ (reference sequence). The CDR3 runs 16 residues. The full variable domain, its missing parts supplied by reference TRBV7-9 and TRBJ2-5, is DTGVSQNPRHKITKRGQNVTFRCDPISEHNRLYWYRQTLGQGPEFLTYFQNEAQLEKSRLLSDRFSAERPKGSFSTLEIQRTEQGDSAMYLCASSSMTGAYQETQYFGPGTRLLVL.

This clonotype turned up a few times. The V and J genes are TRBV13 and TRBJ2-3; TRBD2 aligns across 8 bases. Germline loops: CDR1 PRHDT, CDR2 FYEKMQ (reference sequence). The J segment lost 2 bases and the V segment lost 3 bases, leaving 10 bases of the junction unmatched. The CDR3 spans 17 residues. The CDR3 loop reads CASSFPPGAGDTDTQYF. The CDR3 DNA is TGTGCCAGCAGCTTCCCGCCCGGAGCGGGGGACACAGATACGCAGTATTTT.

This clonotype was seen a few times. The V call is TRBV4-1, the J call TRBJ1-2; 9 positions agree with TRBD1. The length of the CDR3 is 16 residues. Germline V gene lookup returns CDR1 MGHRA and CDR2 YSYEKL. V gave up 2 bases and J gave up 7 bases; unmatched junction bases: 11. CDR3: CASSQTGTGNVGGYTF. CDR3 sequence (DNA): TGCGCCAGCAGCCAAACCGGGACAGGGAATGTTGGTGGCTACACCTTC.

The V gene is TRBV12-3 or TRBV12-4, the J gene TRBJ1-5; 7 bases are shared with TRBD1. The CDR3 covers 14 residues. V lost 4 bases and J lost 7; bases outside the gene matches: 7. CDR3 sequence reads: CASSSGGGQQPQHF. The CDR3 bases are TGTGCCAGCAGTTCAGGGGGGGGCCAGCAGCCCCAGCATTTT.

This clonotype was seen only a few times. This chain links TRBV21-1 with TRBJ1-1. TRBV21-1 constitutes a pseudogene. This CDR3 comprises 15 residues. The DNA for the CDR3 is TGTGCCAGCAGCATGGGGCAGGCCCTACGTACTGAAGCTTTCTTT. As protein: CASSMGQALRTEAFF.